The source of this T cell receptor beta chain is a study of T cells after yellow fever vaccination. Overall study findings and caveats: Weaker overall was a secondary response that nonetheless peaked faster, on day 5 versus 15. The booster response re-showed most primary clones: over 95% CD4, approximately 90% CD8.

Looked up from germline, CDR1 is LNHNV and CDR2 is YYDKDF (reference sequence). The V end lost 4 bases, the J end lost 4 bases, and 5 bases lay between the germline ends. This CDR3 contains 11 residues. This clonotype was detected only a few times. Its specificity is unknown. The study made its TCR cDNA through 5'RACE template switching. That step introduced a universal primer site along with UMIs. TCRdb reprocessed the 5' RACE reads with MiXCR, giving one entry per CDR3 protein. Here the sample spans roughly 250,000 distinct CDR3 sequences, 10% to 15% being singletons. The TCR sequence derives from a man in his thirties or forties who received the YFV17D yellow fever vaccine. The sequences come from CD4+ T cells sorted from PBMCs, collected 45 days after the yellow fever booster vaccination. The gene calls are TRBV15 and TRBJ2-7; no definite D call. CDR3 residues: CATSNLYEQYF. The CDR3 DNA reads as TGTGCCACCAGCAACCTTTACGAGCAGTACTTC.